This is a list of T cell receptor beta chains from one sample in a study of shared clonotypes between healthy human individuals. Profiling relied on immunoSEQ multiplex PCR, and the TCRdb table lists in-frame clones only, not all of them. In the table there are around 500,000 clones, less than 80% of which are singletons. Sequenced input: PBMCs. These receptor sequences come from a woman aged 40 to 50 in good health. Some clones in this sample may be carry-over from other donors' samples. Both conserved end residues are part of each CDR3. D genes are given only for firm matches. Clone size is given for some rows only: seen once, a few or many times, or a class if the clone is expanded.

d_call,v_call,cdr3_length,clone_size,j_call,cdr3_aa,cdr3_nt
.,TRBV7-6,17,.,TRBJ2-7,CASSLSQPTGGGREQYF,TGTGCCAGCAGCTTATCCCAACCAACAGGGGGGGGGCGTGAGCAGTACTTC
.,TRBV7-2,12,few,TRBJ1-5,CASSLEVGPQHF,TGTGCCAGCAGCTTAGAGGTCGGGCCCCAGCATTTT
TRBD2,TRBV6-1,15,many,TRBJ2-1,CASSESSGSYNEQFF,TGTGCCAGCAGTGAAAGTAGCGGGAGTTACAATGAGCAGTTCTTC
TRBD1,TRBV7-9,14,.,TRBJ2-5,CASSSRTGEETQYF,TGTGCCAGCAGCTCTCGGACAGGGGAAGAGACCCAGTACTTC
TRBD1,TRBV28,17,few,TRBJ1-3,CASSLITGTGLRNTIYF,TGTGCCAGCAGCCTCATCACCGGGACAGGGTTACGGAACACCATATATTTT
.,TRBV28,12,once,TRBJ1-1,CASRGGPTEAFF,TGTGCCAGCAGAGGGGGTCCCACTGAAGCTTTCTTT
.,TRBV4-1,12,.,TRBJ1-1,CASSQVAGEAFF,TGCGCCAGCAGCCAAGTGGCGGGGGAAGCTTTCTTT
.,TRBV11-2,15,.,TRBJ2-5,CASSTRWTVQETQYF,TGTGCCAGCAGCACGAGATGGACGGTCCAAGAGACCCAGTACTTC
TRBD1,TRBV6-6,14,.,TRBJ1-5,CASSLTGPRQPQHF,TGTGCCAGCAGCTTGACAGGGCCGAGACAGCCCCAGCATTTT
.,TRBV5-4,15,many,TRBJ2-1,CASSLVAEGYNEQFF,TGTGCCAGCAGCTTGGTGGCAGAAGGATACAATGAGCAGTTCTTC
.,TRBV5-1,14,.,TRBJ2-5,CASSLGEPRETQYF,TGCGCCAGCAGCTTGGGGGAGCCGAGGGAGACCCAGTACTTC
TRBD2,TRBV19,16,.,TRBJ2-4,CASSPKGLAGRDIQYF,TGTGCCAGTAGCCCCAAGGGACTAGCGGGACGAGACATTCAGTACTTC
.,TRBV29-1,12,.,TRBJ2-7,CSVASGAYEQYF,TGCAGCGTTGCCTCAGGGGCGTACGAGCAGTACTTC
.,TRBV28,14,.,TRBJ1-1,CASSLPTMNTEAFF,TGTGCCAGCAGTTTACCTACCATGAACACTGAAGCTTTCTTT
TRBD1,TRBV9,12,.,TRBJ1-2,CASSARGDGYTF,TGTGCCAGCAGCGCCAGGGGGGATGGCTACACCTTC
TRBD1,TRBV18,20,.,TRBJ1-4,CASSPPKTGTGDPRNEKLFF,TGTGCCAGCTCACCACCAAAAACTGGGACAGGGGATCCTAGGAATGAAAAACTGTTTTTT
TRBD2,TRBV28,16,.,TRBJ2-2,CASSFGGSVDTGELFF,TGTGCCAGCAGTTTCGGGGGGTCGGTTGACACCGGGGAGCTGTTTTTT
.,TRBV2,13,.,TRBJ1-5,CASKGQSNQPQHF,TGTGCCAGCAAAGGACAGAGCAATCAGCCCCAGCATTTT
.,TRBV28,16,.,TRBJ2-7,CASSLLGADSQYEQYF,TGTGCCAGCAGTTTATTGGGGGCCGATTCCCAGTACGAGCAGTACTTC
.,TRBV11-2,13,.,TRBJ2-3,CASSEAGTDTQYF,TGTGCCAGCAGCGAGGCCGGCACAGATACGCAGTATTTT